Described below is a single T cell receptor beta chain sequence and its context. TCRbeta library construction was performed incorporating unique molecular identifiers. TCRdb redid the calling of the PCR reads with MiXCR, one entry per CDR3 protein. Altogether approximately 640,000 distinct CDR3 sequences are present, 16% being singletons, with the ten largest covering about 1.1%. This entry comes from a study of T-cell reconstitution after alpha-beta-depleted transplantation in children. Sequenced material: PBMCs from the stem cell graft donor, taken from the stem cell graft. This receptor was identified in a human donor who donated a stem cell graft to a child with acute myeloid leukemia.

The CDR3 DNA sequence: TGTGCCAGCAGCACCCTCCGACAGGCCAAGCTGAATGGCTACACCTTC. Translated: CASSTLRQAKLNGYTF. J is TRBJ1-2 and V is TRBV7-8, with D maybe TRBD1 (6 bases). CDR3 length equals 16 residues. The V end was cut by 5 bases, the J end by 6 bases, with 22 bases between. Germline assignment: CDR1 SGHVS and CDR2 FQNEAQ. The whole variable domain, filled in from reference TRBV7-8 and TRBJ1-2, reads GAGVSQSPRYKVAKRGQDVALRCDPISGHVSLFWYQQALGQGPEFLTYFQNEAQLDKSGLPSDRFFAERPEGSVSTLKIQRTQQEDSAVYLCASSTLRQAKLNGYTFGSGTRLTVV.